The 6 T cell receptor beta chains below come from one sample, sequenced in a study of blood T cells in healthy people across ages. Primed by a sample-barcoded 5' primer and a J-beta primer mix, a second PCR proceeded for 7 to 11 cycles. TCRdb reanalysed the 5' RACE reads using MiXCR and keeps one entry per CDR3 protein. The data show approximately 770,000 distinct CDR3 sequences, 58% seen once. The source material was blood. Receptors originate from a young man in good health.

There are a few counts of this clonotype. The J gene is TRBJ2-7, the V gene TRBV6-2 or TRBV6-3; 7 positions match TRBD1. The end of the DNA fits TRBJ2-5 better, so the J call may be wrong. The CDR3 spans 13 residues. The V gene's germline CDR1 is MNHEY and CDR2 SVGEGT. The CDR3 region is CASRTGLVGTQYF. The CDR3 DNA follows: TGTGCCAGCAGGACAGGGCTTGTCGGGACCCAGTACTTC.

The chain combines TRBV2 with TRBJ1-5, with no clear D. Germline-derived CDR1 and CDR2 are SNHLY and FYNNEI. The CDR3 is made up of 14 amino acids. V shed 7 bases and J shed 4 bases, with 14 bases lying between them. CDR3 coding DNA: TGTGCCAGCACTTCCTTGGGCGGTAATCAGCCCCAGCATTTT. Residues: CASTSLGGNQPQHF.

This clonotype is a singleton in its sample. The chain is built from TRBV12-3 or TRBV12-4 and TRBJ1-2; unclear D gene. This CDR3 region has 14 residues. Trimming shortened V by 5 bases and J by 4 bases, and 14 bases separated the two germline ends. In nucleotides, the CDR3 is TGTGCCAGCAGTCCATCTGGACGGGTCTATGGCTACACCTTC. Translated: CASSPSGRVYGYTF.

The chain links TRBV28 to TRBJ1-2; D not certain. This CDR3 is built from 14 residues. Trimming removed 6 bases at V and 2 bases at J, with 13 bases between. Germline CDR1 reads MDHEN; CDR2 reads SYDVKM. CDR3 sequence reads: CASSNPRLNYGYTF. The CDR3 region has the DNA TGTGCCAGCAGCAACCCTAGACTAAACTATGGCTACACCTTC.

This sequence joins TRBV10-3 and TRBJ2-3, with TRBD2 matching 8 bases. The CDR3 loop spans 15 amino acids. After removal of 6 bases from V and 1 base from J, the junction contained 6 bases not matched to a gene. Germline CDR1 is ENHRY and CDR2 is SYGVKD. The DNA of the CDR3 is TGTGCCATCAGCTCGGGGGGGCAGGGCACAGATACGCAGTATTTT. It translates to CAISSGGQGTDTQYF.

This clonotype was detected once. This chain joins TRBV30 and TRBJ1-2; 7 bases align to TRBD1. With 1 base clipped from V and 4 bases from J, the junction kept 9 bases outside the gene matches. The CDR3 spans 15 residues. In germline, CDR1 is GTSNPN, CDR2 SVGIG (reference sequence). The CDR3 nucleotides read TGTGCCTGGAGTGCGGACAGGATGGCCAGCTATGGCTACACCTTC. Its translation is CAWSADRMASYGYTF.